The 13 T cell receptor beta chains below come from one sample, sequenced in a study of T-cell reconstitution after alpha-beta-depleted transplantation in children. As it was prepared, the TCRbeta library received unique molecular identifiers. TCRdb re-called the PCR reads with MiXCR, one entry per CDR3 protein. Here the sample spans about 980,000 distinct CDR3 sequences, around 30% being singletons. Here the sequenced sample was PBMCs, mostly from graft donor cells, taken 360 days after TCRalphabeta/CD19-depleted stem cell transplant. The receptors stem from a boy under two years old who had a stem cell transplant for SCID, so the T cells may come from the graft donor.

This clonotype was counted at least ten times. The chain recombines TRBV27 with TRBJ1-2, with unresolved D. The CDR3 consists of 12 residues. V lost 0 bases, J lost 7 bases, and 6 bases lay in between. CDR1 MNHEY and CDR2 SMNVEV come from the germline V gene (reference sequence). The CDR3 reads CASSLSGGGYTF. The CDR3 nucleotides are TGTGCCAGCAGTTTATCCGGCGGTGGCTACACCTTC.

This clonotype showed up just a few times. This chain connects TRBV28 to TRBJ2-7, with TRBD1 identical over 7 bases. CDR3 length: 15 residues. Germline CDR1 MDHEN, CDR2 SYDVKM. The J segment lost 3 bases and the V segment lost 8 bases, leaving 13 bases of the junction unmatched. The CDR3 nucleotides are TGTGCCAGCGGAAATTCAGGGGGATGGGGCTACGAGCAGTACTTC. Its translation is CASGNSGGWGYEQYF. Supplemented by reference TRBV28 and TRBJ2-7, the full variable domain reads DVKVTQSSRYLVKRTGEKVFLECVQDMDHENMFWYRQDPGLGLRLIYFSYDVKMKEKGDIPEGYSVSREKKERFSLILESASTNQTSMYLCASGNSGGWGYEQYFGPGTRLTVT.

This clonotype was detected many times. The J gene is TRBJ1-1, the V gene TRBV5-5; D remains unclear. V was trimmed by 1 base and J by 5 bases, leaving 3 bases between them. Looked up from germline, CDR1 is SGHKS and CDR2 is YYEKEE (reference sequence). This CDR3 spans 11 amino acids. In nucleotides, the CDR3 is TGTGCCAGCAGCTTGACTACTGAAGCTTTCTTT. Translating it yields CASSLTTEAFF.

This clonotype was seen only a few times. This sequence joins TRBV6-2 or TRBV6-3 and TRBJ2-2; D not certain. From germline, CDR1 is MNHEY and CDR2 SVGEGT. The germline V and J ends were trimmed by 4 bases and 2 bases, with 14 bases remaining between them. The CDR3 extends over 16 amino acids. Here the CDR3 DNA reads TGTGCCAGCAGTTCCCGACTGTTTGTCAACACCGGGGAGCTGTTTTTT. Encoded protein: CASSSRLFVNTGELFF.

The CDR3 loop is CASRGGVSNTGELFF. For the CDR3, the DNA is TGTGCCAGCAGGGGCGGGGTTTCGAACACCGGGGAGCTGTTTTTT. This chain links TRBV12-3 or TRBV12-4 with TRBJ2-2; a possible D gene is TRBD2 (6 bases). The CDR3 runs 15 residues. V lost 6 bases and J lost 0, with 11 bases in between.

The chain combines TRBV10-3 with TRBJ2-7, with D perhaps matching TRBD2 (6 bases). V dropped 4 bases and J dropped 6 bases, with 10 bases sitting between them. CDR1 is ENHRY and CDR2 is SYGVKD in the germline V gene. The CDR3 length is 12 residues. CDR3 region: CAISGRGSEQYF. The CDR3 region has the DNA TGTGCCATCAGTGGGAGGGGTTCCGAGCAGTACTTC.

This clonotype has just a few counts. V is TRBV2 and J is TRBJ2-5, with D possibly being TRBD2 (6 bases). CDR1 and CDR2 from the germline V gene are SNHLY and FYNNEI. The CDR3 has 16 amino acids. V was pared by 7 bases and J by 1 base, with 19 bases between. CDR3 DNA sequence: TGTGCCAGCAATAGCGGCTCCGCTGCGAGCCAAGAGACCCAGTACTTC. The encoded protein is CASNSGSAASQETQYF.

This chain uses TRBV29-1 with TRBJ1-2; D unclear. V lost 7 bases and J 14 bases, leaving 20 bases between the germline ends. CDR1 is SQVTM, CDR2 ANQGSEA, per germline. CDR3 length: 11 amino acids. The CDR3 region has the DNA TGCAGCGCCGTACTCTCCCAGTTTCAGACCTTC. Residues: CSAVLSQFQTF.

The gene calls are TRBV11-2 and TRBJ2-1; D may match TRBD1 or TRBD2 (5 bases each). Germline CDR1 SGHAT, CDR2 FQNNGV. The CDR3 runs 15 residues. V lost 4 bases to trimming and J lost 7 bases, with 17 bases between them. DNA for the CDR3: TGTGCCAGCAGCTCAGGGACCCTCTGGGAGAATGAGCAGTTCTTC. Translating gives CASSSGTLWENEQFF.

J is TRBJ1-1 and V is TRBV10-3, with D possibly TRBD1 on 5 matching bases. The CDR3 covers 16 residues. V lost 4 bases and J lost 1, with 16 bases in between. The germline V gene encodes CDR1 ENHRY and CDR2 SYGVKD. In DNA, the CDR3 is TGTGCCATCAGTGGTCGTGTAGGACAATCGAACACTGAAGCTTTCTTT. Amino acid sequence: CAISGRVGQSNTEAFF.

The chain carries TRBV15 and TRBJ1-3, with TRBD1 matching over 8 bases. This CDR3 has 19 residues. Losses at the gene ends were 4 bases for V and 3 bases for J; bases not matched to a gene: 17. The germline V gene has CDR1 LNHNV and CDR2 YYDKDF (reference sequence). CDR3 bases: TGTGCCACCAGCAACCCCGGGACAGGTTTCTGGCGTGGTGGAAACACCATATATTTT. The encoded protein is CATSNPGTGFWRGGNTIYF.

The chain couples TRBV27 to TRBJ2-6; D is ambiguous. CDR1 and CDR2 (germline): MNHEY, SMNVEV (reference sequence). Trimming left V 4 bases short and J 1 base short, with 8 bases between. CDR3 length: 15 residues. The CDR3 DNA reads TGTGCCAGCAGTTCCCTAAGATCTGGGGCCAACGTCCTGACTTTC. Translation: CASSSLRSGANVLTF. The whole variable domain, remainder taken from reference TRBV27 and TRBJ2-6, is EAQVTQNPRYLITVTGKKLTVTCSQNMNHEYMSWYRQDPGLGLRQIYYSMNVEVTDKGDVPEGYKVSRKEKRNFPLILESPSPNQTSLYFCASSSLRSGANVLTFGAGSRLTVL.

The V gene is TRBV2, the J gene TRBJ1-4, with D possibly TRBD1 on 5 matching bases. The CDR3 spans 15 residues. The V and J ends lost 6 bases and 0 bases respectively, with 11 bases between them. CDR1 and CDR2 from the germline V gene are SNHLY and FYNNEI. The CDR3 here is CASRSPRATNEKLFF. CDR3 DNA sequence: TGTGCCAGCAGATCCCCCAGGGCAACTAATGAAAAACTGTTTTTT.